This TCR beta chain was documented in a study of OX40 agonist ivuxolimab in advanced cancers. In the study overall: The study treated patients with ivuxolimab, an agonistic anti-OX40 (CD134) antibody. A male proportion of over 75% was recorded, with mean age approximately 57 years and range roughly 23 to 90. Study-level results: Specificity for antigen went undetermined in the expanded peripheral T cells.

The germline V gene has CDR1 SGHKS and CDR2 YYEKEE (reference sequence). CDR3 length: 13 amino acids. The V and J ends lost 0 bases and 5 bases respectively, with 6 bases between them. Only in-frame clones appear in the TCRdb table, and some are missing; sequencing was by immunoSEQ multiplex PCR. Among under 90,000 clones listed, 90% were seen once. This clone came up once. Its antigen is currently unknown. This sequence was found in an adult with an advanced solid tumor such as melanoma, head and neck, liver or kidney cancer. The sequences come from CD4+ or CD8+ T cells sorted from blood, collected in a trial of the OX40 agonist ivuxolimab. The gene calls are TRBV5-5 and TRBJ1-3; D is unclear. The CDR3 here is CASSLGSRNTIYF. In DNA, the CDR3 is TGTGCCAGCAGCTTGGGCAGCAGAAACACCATATATTTT.